The clone carrying this T cell receptor (beta chain) has only one observation. Its antigen is unidentified. One junction end disagrees with the germline gene, perhaps due to a read error. Profiled with immunoSEQ multiplex PCR; TCRdb holds only in-frame clones, not every one. The sample yields some 310,000 clones, roughly 90% seen once. The sample originates from a study of cytomegalovirus exposure and HLA in healthy donors. Study context: The same platform was used for the 110 or so validation repertoires and the roughly 730 first-cohort repertoires, a later analysis reported.

CDR3 length equals 19 residues. The germline gives CDR1 SGHTA, CDR2 FQGNSA. Whole-study findings and limits: It was reported that the classifier diagnosed cytomegalovirus status with high specificity and sensitivity in both the original and validation cohorts. Most TCRs appeared rarely, but some public TCRs recurred in many donors.

This TCR derives from a man aged 25 to 40 in good health and CMV-seronegative. Specimen: PBMCs. The chain links TRBV7-2 to TRBJ2-2, with 12 bases matching TRBD2. The CDR3 reads CASSLSASGGVRSTRELFF. DNA of the CDR3: TGTGCCAGCAGCTTATCAGCTAGCGGGGGGGTTAGGTCCACCCGGGAGCTGTTTTTT.